This T cell receptor (beta chain) was observed in a study of T-cell memory formation after mild COVID-19. Researchers used 5'RACE with constant-segment primers to make TCR alpha and TCR beta cDNA libraries that carry sample barcodes and UMIs. A single record per CDR3 protein comes from TCRdb applying MiXCR to the 5' RACE reads. The sample carries tens of thousands of distinct CDR3 sequences, more than 10% recorded once. The CDR3 runs to 14 residues. V lost 0 bases, J lost 3 bases, and 9 bases lay in between. This clonotype occurred many times. Antigen unknown. Study-level points and caveats: Proof of SARS-CoV-2 specificity was absent for the second-wave clones that crested on day 37. Later expanders leaned toward CD4+, whereas clones contracting from day 15 to 85 were balanced CD4/CD8. That cross-reactive memory joined was suggested by some responding clones appearing in pre-infection memory.

The TCR comes from a man aged 18 to 35 who had mild COVID-19 (a few samples of this study predate the infection). Cell type and time point are not known. The genes are TRBV12-3 or TRBV12-4 and TRBJ2-7; D gene uncertain. The sequenced sample was PBMCs or a T cell subset sorted from them (not recorded which). The CDR3 is CASSLAYANYEQYF. CDR3 in DNA: TGTGCCAGCAGTTTAGCTTACGCTAACTACGAGCAGTACTTC.